One sample yielded the 15 T cell receptor beta chains listed below, sequenced in a study of blood T cell repertoires in COVID-19. TCRdb keeps only in-frame clones here, not all; method: immunoSEQ multiplex PCR. The sample has fewer than 250,000 clones, over 80% seen once. Sequencing input: peripheral blood. These receptors were obtained from a woman aged 55-70 years with active or convalescent COVID-19.

The chain has TRBV5-1 and TRBJ2-6; no firm D call. This CDR3 spans 14 amino acids. CDR1 is SGHRS, CDR2 YFSETQ, per germline. V lost 4 bases to trimming and J lost 4 bases, with 9 bases between them. In DNA form, the CDR3 reads TGCGCCAGCAGCCCCCTCGGGGGGGCCAACGTCCTGACTTTC. Its translation is CASSPLGGANVLTF.

The rearrangement uses TRBV15 and TRBJ2-7; TRBD2 matches at 10 bases. This CDR3 is built from 14 residues. Germline CDR1 reads LNHNV; CDR2 reads YYDKDF (reference sequence). The junction had 6 bases not matched to a gene; V was cut back by 6 bases and J by 4 bases. CDR3 DNA: TGTGCCACCAGGATTAGCGGGAGGTTGTACGAGCAGTACTTC. Its protein is CATRISGRLYEQYF.

J is TRBJ2-3 and V is TRBV19, with 12 bases fitting TRBD2. CDR1 is LNHDA, CDR2 SQIVND, per germline (reference sequence). The CDR3 runs 18 residues. The trim removed 5 bases at V and 1 base at J, leaving 10 bases unmatched. CDR3 region: CASSLWTSGKGGTDTQYF. The CDR3 DNA follows: TGTGCCAGTAGTCTTTGGACTAGCGGGAAGGGAGGCACAGATACGCAGTATTTT.

This clone was seen a single time. The chain recombines TRBV5-1 with TRBJ1-2; 10 positions match TRBD1. The CDR3 is 14 residues long. Germline V gene data show CDR1 as SGHRS and CDR2 as YFSETQ. J gave up 6 bases and V 7 bases, and 9 bases lay outside the gene matches. This CDR3 reads CASDPTGGGHGYTF. The CDR3, as DNA: TGCGCCAGCGACCCGACAGGGGGCGGGCATGGCTACACCTTC.

The V gene is TRBV11-3, the J gene TRBJ1-1; TRBD1 matches 7 bases. The ends lost 0 bases at V and 4 bases at J; junction bases unmatched: 8. CDR1 and CDR2 from the germline V gene are SGHNT and YENEEA. The CDR3 runs 16 residues. Here the CDR3 DNA reads TGTGCCAGCAGCTTAGATCCAACAGGGGTAGCCACTGAAGCTTTCTTT. Translation: CASSLDPTGVATEAFF.

This chain links TRBV19 with TRBJ1-5; TRBD1 aligns across 9 bases. The V and J ends lost 5 bases and 4 bases, in that order; junction bases with no gene match: 9. Germline V gene sequence: CDR1 LNHDA, CDR2 SQIVND (reference sequence). This CDR3 spans 16 amino acids. CDR3 sequence (DNA): TGTGCCAGTAGTCTAGTATCCGGGACAGGGAATCAGCCCCAGCATTTT. The encoded protein is CASSLVSGTGNQPQHF.

The V and J genes are TRBV28 and TRBJ1-1; tentatively, D is TRBD1 (5 bases). The length of the CDR3 is 15 residues. V shed 5 bases and J shed 5 bases, with 18 bases lying between them. CDR1 and CDR2 (germline): MDHEN, SYDVKM. The CDR3 is CASSPRAGPRTEAFF. DNA for the CDR3: TGTGCCAGCAGTCCCCGTGCGGGGCCGCGAACTGAAGCTTTCTTT.

V usage is TRBV5-4 and J usage is TRBJ2-7; maybe TRBD2 (7 bases). Per germline, CDR1 SGHNT and CDR2 YYREEE (reference sequence). The CDR3 totals 16 residues. V lost 3 bases and J 2 bases, leaving 18 bases between the germline ends. Written as DNA, the CDR3 is TGTGCCAGCAGCTCGAGGGGGGGCGAAGCGACCTACGAGCAGTACGTC. It is translated as CASSSRGGEATYEQYV.

The chain carries TRBV19 and TRBJ1-3; 7 positions agree with TRBD1. The CDR3 loop spans 15 amino acids. Trimming removed 2 bases from V and 2 bases from J; junction bases left unmatched: 3. CDR1 and CDR2 from the germline V gene are LNHDA and SQIVND (reference sequence). The CDR3 sequence: CASSIRQGAGNTIYF. Written as DNA, the CDR3 is TGTGCCAGTAGTATACGCCAGGGGGCTGGAAACACCATATATTTT.

The genes are TRBV6-5 and TRBJ1-6, with 10 bases lining up with TRBD1. Trimming took 4 bases from V and 10 from J; bases not matched to a gene: 4. Per germline, CDR1 MNHEY and CDR2 SVGAGI. The CDR3 spans 14 residues. The CDR3 spells CASSWGTGVSPLHF. The CDR3 bases are TGTGCCAGCAGTTGGGGGACAGGGGTCTCACCCCTCCACTTT.

V and J are TRBV6-5 and TRBJ1-4; 10 bases are a match to TRBD1. CDR3 length: 16 residues. Trimming at V came to 4 bases and at J to 3 bases, leaving 5 bases not matched to a gene. Per germline, CDR1 MNHEY and CDR2 SVGAGI. The CDR3 nucleotides read TGTGCCAGCAGTTCGGACAGGGGGGGGGCTAATGAAAAACTGTTTTTT. It yields the protein CASSSDRGGANEKLFF.

The chain combines TRBV27 with TRBJ1-6; the match to TRBD1 covers 7 bases. V was clipped by 3 bases and J by 6 bases; unmatched bases: 2. From germline, CDR1 is MNHEY and CDR2 SMNVEV (reference sequence). CDR3 length: 14 amino acids. The CDR3 protein is CASSFRGTNSPLHF. Here the CDR3 DNA reads TGTGCCAGCAGTTTCAGGGGGACTAATTCACCCCTCCACTTT.

This clone was recorded once. The chain has TRBV19 and TRBJ2-2, with TRBD2 identical over 11 bases. The CDR3 spans 18 residues. Per germline, CDR1 LNHDA and CDR2 SQIVND (reference sequence). The V and J ends lost 1 base and 4 bases, in that order; junction bases with no gene match: 8. CDR3: CASSIGILAGESTGELFF. CDR3 coding DNA: TGTGCCAGTAGTATAGGGATACTAGCGGGAGAGAGCACCGGGGAGCTGTTTTTT. The entire variable domain, with the rest obtained from reference TRBV19 and TRBJ2-2, is as follows: DGGITQSPKYLFRKEGQNVTLSCEQNLNHDAMYWYRQDPGQGLRLIYYSQIVNDFQKGDIAEGYSVSREKKESFPLTVTSAQKNPTAFYLCASSIGILAGESTGELFFGEGSRLTVL.

The CDR3 loop is CASKPYREMNSPLHF. In DNA form, the CDR3 reads TGTGCCAGCAAGCCGTACAGGGAAATGAATTCACCCCTCCACTTT. The V gene is TRBV6-5, the J gene TRBJ1-6; D perhaps matches TRBD1 (6 bases). Trimming pared 7 bases from V and 7 bases from J, leaving 17 bases between. Germline CDR1 is MNHEY and CDR2 is SVGAGI. The CDR3 is 15 residues long.

The chain links TRBV6-1 to TRBJ2-7; no clear D gene. Germline V gene lookup returns CDR1 MNHNS and CDR2 SASEGT. This CDR3 spans 15 amino acids. V dropped 3 bases and J dropped 0 bases, with 12 bases sitting between them. For the CDR3, the DNA is TGTGCCAGCAGTGATCTCCTGGCTAGCTCCTACGAGCAGTACGTC. It codes for CASSDLLASSYEQYV.